This T cell receptor beta chain was captured by sequencing in a study of blood T cell repertoires in COVID-19. Study-wide background: Sources were T cells, B-cell-depleted T cells, or PBMCs; the material itself was cDNA or gDNA.

Per the original data handling: Reference gene primer amplification yielded estimated nucleated cell counts. Only in-frame clones appear in the TCRdb table, and some are missing; sequencing was by immunoSEQ multiplex PCR. Clone size and V and J calls were adopted from that table, with D and trimming inferred from the DNA. The sample records 100,000 to 150,000 clones, approximately 90% being singletons. Germline V CDR1 and CDR2: SGDLS, YYNGEE. This CDR3 spans 16 amino acids. J lost 4 bases, V lost 3 bases, and 8 bases had no gene match. The chain is built from TRBV9 and TRBJ1-5, with 9 bases that match TRBD1. The sequenced sample was peripheral blood. This receptor was identified in a man in his sixties with COVID-19, enrolled during active disease. CDR3 DNA: TGTGCCAGCAGCGCCGACAGGGGGGGGGCGAATCAGCCCCAGCATTTT. Translating gives CASSADRGGANQPQHF.